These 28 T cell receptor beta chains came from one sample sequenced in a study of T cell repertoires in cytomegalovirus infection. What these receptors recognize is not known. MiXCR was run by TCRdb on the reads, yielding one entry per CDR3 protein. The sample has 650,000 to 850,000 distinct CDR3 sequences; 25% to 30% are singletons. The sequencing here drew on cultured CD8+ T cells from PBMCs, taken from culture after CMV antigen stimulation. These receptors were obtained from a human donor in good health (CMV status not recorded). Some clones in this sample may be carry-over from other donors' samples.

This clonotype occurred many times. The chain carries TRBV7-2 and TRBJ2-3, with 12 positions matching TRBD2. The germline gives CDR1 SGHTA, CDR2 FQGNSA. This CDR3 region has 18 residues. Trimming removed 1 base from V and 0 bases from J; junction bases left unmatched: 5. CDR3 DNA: TGTGCCAGCAGCTTAGGGCTAGCGGGGGGGGCTAGCACAGATACGCAGTATTTT. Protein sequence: CASSLGLAGGASTDTQYF.

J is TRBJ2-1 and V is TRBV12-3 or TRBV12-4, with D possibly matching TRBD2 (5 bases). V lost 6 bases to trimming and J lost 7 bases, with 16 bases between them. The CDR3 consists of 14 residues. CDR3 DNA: TGTGCCAGCAGGATGACCTCCGGGGTAAATGAGCAGTTCTTC. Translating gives CASRMTSGVNEQFF.

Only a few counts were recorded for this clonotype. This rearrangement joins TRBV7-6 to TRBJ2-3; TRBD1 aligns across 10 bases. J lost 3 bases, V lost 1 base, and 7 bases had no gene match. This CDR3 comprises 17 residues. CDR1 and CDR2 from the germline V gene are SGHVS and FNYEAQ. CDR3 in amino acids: CASSLETGGSGTDTQYF. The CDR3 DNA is TGTGCCAGCAGCTTAGAGACAGGGGGCAGTGGGACAGATACGCAGTATTTT.

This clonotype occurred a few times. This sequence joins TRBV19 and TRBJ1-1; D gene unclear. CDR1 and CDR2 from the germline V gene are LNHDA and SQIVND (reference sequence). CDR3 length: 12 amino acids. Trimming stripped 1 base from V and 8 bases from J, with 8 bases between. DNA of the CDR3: TGTGCCAGTAGTATAGGGACGTACGAAGCTTTCTTT. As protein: CASSIGTYEAFF.

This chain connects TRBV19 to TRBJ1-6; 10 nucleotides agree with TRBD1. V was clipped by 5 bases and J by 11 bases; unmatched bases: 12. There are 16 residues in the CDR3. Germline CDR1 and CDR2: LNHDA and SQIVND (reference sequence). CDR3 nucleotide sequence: TGTGCCAGTAGTCTTTACGCCGGGACAGGGGTAACACCCCTCCACTTT. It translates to CASSLYAGTGVTPLHF.

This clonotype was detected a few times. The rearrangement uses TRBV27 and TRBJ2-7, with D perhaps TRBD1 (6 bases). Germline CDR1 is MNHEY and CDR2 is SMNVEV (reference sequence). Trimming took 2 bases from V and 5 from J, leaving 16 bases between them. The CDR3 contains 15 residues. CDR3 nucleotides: TGTGCCAGCAGTTTAGGGGCAGGGGATTTTAACGAGCAGTACGTC. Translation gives CASSLGAGDFNEQYV.

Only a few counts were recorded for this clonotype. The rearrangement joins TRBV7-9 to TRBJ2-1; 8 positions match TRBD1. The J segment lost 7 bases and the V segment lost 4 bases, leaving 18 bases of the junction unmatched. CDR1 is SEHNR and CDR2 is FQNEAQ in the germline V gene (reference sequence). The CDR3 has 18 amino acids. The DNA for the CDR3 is TGTGCCAGCAGCTGGCCCTTGGCGACGGACAGGGCTGGGAATGAGCAGTTCTTC. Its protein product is CASSWPLATDRAGNEQFF. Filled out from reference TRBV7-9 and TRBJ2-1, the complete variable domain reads DTGVSQNPRHKITKRGQNVTFRCDPISEHNRLYWYRQTLGQGPEFLTYFQNEAQLEKSRLLSDRFSAERPKGSFSTLEIQRTEQGDSAMYLCASSWPLATDRAGNEQFFGPGTRLTVL.

CDR3 protein: CASSPNPGLAGNEQFF. The CDR3 coding sequence is TGTGCCAGCAGCCCGAATCCCGGACTAGCGGGGAATGAGCAGTTCTTC. This sequence joins TRBV9 and TRBJ2-1, with TRBD2 matching over 12 bases. CDR1 is SGDLS, CDR2 YYNGEE, per germline. The CDR3 is 16 amino acids. The V gene end was trimmed by 4 bases and the J gene end by 7 bases; junction bases not matched to a gene: 9.

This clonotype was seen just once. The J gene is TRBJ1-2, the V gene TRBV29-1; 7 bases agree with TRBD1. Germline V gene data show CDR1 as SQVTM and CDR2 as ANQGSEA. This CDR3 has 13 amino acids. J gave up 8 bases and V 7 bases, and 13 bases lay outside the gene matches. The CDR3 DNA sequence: TGCAGCGCCGTACTACAGGGGTACGAAGGCTACACCTTC. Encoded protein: CSAVLQGYEGYTF.

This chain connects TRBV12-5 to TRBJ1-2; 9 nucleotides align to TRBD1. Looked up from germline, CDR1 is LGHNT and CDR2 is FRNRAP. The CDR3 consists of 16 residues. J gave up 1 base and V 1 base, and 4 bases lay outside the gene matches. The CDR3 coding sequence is TGTGCTAGTGGTTTGGGGGACAGGGAGATTAACTATGGCTACACCTTC. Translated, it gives CASGLGDREINYGYTF.

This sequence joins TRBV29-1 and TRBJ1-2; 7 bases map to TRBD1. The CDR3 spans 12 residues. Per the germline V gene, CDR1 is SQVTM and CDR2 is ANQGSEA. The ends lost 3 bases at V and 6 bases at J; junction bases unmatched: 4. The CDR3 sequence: CSVDRGSNGYTF. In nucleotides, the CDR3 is TGCAGCGTTGACAGGGGGAGTAATGGCTACACCTTC.

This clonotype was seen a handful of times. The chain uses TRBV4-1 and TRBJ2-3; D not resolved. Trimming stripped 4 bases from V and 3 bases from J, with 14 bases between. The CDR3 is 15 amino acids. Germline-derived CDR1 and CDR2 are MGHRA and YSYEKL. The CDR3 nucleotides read TGCGCCAGCAGCCTCAACCAGTTAGGGACAGATACGCAGTATTTT. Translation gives CASSLNQLGTDTQYF.

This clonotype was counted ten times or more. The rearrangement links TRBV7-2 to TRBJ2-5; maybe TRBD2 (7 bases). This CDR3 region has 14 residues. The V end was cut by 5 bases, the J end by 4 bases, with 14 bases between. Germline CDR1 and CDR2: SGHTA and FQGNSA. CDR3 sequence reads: CASSNREGGETQYF. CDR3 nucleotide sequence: TGTGCCAGCAGCAACAGGGAGGGTGGAGAGACCCAGTACTTC.

CDR3 loop: CASSLKGDRLGFDTEAFF. The CDR3 DNA reads TGTGCCAGCAGTTTAAAAGGGGACAGGTTAGGATTTGACACTGAAGCTTTCTTT. V and J are TRBV27 and TRBJ1-1; 8 positions match TRBD1. The CDR3 length is 18 residues. Germline assignment: CDR1 MNHEY and CDR2 SMNVEV (reference sequence). With 2 bases clipped from V and 3 bases from J, the junction kept 14 bases outside the gene matches.

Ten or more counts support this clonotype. As DNA, the CDR3 is TGTGCCAGCAGTCCCCGCAGTGGAGGGACGGTTTTGGGGATGAACACTGAAGCTTTCTTT. This sequence encodes CASSPRSGGTVLGMNTEAFF. V is TRBV7-2 and J is TRBJ1-1, with D possibly matching TRBD1 (5 bases). The germline V gene encodes CDR1 SGHTA and CDR2 FQGNSA. This CDR3 comprises 20 residues. Trimming removed 6 bases from V and 0 bases from J, with 29 bases in between.

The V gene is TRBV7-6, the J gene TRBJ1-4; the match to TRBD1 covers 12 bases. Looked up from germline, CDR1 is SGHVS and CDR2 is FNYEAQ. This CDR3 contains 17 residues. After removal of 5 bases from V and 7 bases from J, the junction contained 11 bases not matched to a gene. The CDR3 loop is CASSDVGQGASGEKLFF. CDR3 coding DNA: TGTGCCAGCAGCGACGTGGGACAGGGGGCGAGTGGTGAAAAACTGTTTTTT. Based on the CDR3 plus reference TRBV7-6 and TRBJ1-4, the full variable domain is GAGVSQSPRYKVTKRGQDVALRCDPISGHVSLYWYRQALGQGPEFLTYFNYEAQQDKSGLPNDRFSAERPEGSISTLTIQRTEQRDSAMYRCASSDVGQGASGEKLFFGSGTQLSVL.

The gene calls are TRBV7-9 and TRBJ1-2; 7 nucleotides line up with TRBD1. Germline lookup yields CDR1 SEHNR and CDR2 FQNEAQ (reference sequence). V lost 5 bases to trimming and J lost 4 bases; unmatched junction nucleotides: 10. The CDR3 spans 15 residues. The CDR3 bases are TGTGCCAGCAGCGAAGACAGGGTAGGGAGCTATGGCTACACCTTC. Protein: CASSEDRVGSYGYTF.

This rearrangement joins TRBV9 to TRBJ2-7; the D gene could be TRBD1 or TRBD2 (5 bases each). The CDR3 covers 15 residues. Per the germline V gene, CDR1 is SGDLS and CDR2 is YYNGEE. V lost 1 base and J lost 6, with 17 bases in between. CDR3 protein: CASSVTGAGSAEQYF. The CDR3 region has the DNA TGTGCCAGCAGCGTAACCGGGGCAGGGAGCGCCGAGCAGTACTTC.

CDR3 DNA: TGTGCCAGCGCCGTGACTAGCGGGGCTACACATTCACAGTTCTTC. It codes for CASAVTSGATHSQFF. The V gene is TRBV27, the J gene TRBJ2-1; TRBD2 matches 11 bases. Germline V gene lookup returns CDR1 MNHEY and CDR2 SMNVEV (reference sequence). CDR3 length equals 15 residues. Trimming removed 8 bases from V and 13 bases from J; junction bases left unmatched: 16.

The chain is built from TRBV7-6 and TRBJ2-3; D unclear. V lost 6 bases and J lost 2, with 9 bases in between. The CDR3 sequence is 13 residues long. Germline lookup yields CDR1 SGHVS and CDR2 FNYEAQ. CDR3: CASRPWVTDTQYF. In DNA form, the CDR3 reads TGTGCCAGCAGACCTTGGGTCACAGATACGCAGTATTTT.

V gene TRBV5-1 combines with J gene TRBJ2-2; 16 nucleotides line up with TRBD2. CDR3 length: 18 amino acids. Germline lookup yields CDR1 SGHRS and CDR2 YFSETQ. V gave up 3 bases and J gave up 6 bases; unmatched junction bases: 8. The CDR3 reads CASSSGLAGGPIPGELFF. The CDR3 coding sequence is TGCGCCAGCAGCTCGGGACTAGCGGGGGGGCCGATTCCCGGGGAGCTGTTTTTT.

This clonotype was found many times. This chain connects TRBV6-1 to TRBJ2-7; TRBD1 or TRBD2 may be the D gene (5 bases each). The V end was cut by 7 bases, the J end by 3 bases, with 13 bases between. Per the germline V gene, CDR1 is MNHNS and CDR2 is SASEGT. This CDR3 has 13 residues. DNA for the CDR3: TGTGCCAGCACCGGGACGGTCTTCTACGAGCAGTACTTC. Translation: CASTGTVFYEQYF.

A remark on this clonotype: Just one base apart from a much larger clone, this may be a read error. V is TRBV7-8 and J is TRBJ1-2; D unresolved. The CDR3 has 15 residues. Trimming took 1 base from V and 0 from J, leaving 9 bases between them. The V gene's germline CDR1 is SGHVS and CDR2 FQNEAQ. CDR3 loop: CASSLEDGANYGYTF. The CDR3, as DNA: TGTGCCAGCAGCTTAGAGGATGGGGCTAACTATGGCTACACCTTC.

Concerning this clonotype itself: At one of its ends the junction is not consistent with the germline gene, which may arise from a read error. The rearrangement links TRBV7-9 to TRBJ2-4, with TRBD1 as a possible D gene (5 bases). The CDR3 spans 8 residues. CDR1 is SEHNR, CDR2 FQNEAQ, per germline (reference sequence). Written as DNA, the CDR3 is TGTGCTAGCAAAAGGGGGTACTTC. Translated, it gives CASKRGYF.

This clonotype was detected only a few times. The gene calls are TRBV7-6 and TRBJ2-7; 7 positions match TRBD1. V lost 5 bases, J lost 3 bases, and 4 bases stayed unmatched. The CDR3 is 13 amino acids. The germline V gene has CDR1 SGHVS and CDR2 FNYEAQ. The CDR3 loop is CASSPGQFYEQYV. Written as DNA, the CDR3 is TGTGCCAGCAGCCCGGGACAGTTCTACGAGCAGTACGTC.

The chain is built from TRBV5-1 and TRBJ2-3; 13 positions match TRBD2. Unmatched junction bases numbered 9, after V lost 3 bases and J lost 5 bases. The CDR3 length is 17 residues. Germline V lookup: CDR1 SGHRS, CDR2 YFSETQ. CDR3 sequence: CASSSGTSGALGDTQYF. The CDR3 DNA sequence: TGCGCCAGCAGCTCCGGGACTAGCGGGGCTTTGGGAGATACGCAGTATTTT.

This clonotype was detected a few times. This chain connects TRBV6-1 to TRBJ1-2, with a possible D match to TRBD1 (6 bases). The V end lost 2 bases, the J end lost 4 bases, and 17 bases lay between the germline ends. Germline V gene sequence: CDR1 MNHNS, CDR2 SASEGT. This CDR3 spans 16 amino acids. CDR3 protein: CASSEKSQGKGYGYTF. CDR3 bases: TGTGCCAGCAGTGAAAAAAGCCAGGGGAAGGGCTATGGCTACACCTTC.

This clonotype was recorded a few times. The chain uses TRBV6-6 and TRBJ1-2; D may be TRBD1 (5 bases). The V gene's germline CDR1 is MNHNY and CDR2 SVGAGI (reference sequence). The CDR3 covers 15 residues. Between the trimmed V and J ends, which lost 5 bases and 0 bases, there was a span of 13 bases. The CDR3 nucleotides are TGTGCCAGCAGTAGCGGGACCGCTCCTAACTATGGCTACACCTTC. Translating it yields CASSSGTAPNYGYTF.